What follows is one TCR beta chain and its context. Its antigen is unknown. The CDR3 is 14 residues long. Trimming left V 0 bases short and J 5 bases short, with 9 bases between. Germline CDR1 PRHDT, CDR2 FYEKMQ (reference sequence). TCRdb recomputed calls from the RT-PCR reads with MiXCR, one row per CDR3 protein. Of about 780,000 distinct CDR3 sequences in the sample, about 18% were seen once. The data belong to a study of response to subunit inactivated influenza vaccine. Points from the study as a whole: Few additional T cells are recruited per seasonal influenza vaccination, authors suggested.

The rearrangement uses TRBV13 and TRBJ2-3, with D perhaps TRBD2 (5 bases). The receptor was isolated from a man over 45 who received an inactivated influenza vaccine. This material consisted of PBMCs from blood, taken about 5 days after vaccination. This chain's CDR3 is CASSLGLEVDTQYF. CDR3 bases: TGTGCCAGCAGCTTAGGCCTGGAGGTAGATACGCAGTATTTT.